This record covers a single T cell receptor beta chain. The repertoire was sequenced with immunoSEQ multiplex PCR; TCRdb's copy has only in-frame clones and lacks some. The sample yields more than 75,000 clones, around 96% seen once. This entry is derived from a study of technical replicates of blood from several donors. The CDR3 is 12 residues long. CDR1 and CDR2 (germline): MNHNS, SASEGT. Trimming left V 3 bases short and J 5 bases short, with 4 bases between. V is TRBV6-1 and J is TRBJ1-4; no clear D. The sequenced sample consisted of T cells isolated from PBMCs. The receptor comes from a human donor in good health. Written as DNA, the CDR3 is TGTGCCAGCAGTGACCCGAATGAAAAACTGTTTTTT. Its protein product is CASSDPNEKLFF.